A selection of T cell receptor beta chains follows, all from one sample in a study of tumor and adjacent non-tumor tissue in lung cancer. TCRdb re-analysed the multiplex PCR reads in MiXCR, keeping a single row per CDR3 protein. The sample has 60,000 to 85,000 distinct CDR3 sequences, 80% to 85% seen once. Sequenced material: lung tumor tissue. The receptors derive from a woman between 50 and 59 years old with non-small cell lung cancer. Each CDR3 is given with its conserved first and last residue. The order of the fields is J gene, V gene, D gene, clone size, CDR3 DNA, CDR3 protein. A D gene is named only where the DNA matches it firmly. Not all rows give a size; the values are once, few, many and, for expanded clones, a class.

J: TRBJ2-2; V: TRBV11-3; D: NA; size: NA; DNA: TGTGCCAGCAGCGACGGGACGGAGGTACTAGCCGGGGAGCTGTTTTTT; CDR3: CASSDGTEVLAGELFF
J: TRBJ2-1; V: TRBV29-1; D: NA; size: NA; DNA: TGCAGCGTCGACACCCGGGACCTCCAGATCTTC; CDR3: CSVDTRDLQIF
J: TRBJ2-2; V: TRBV20-1; D: TRBD1; size: NA; DNA: TGTAGTGCTAGAGTCGCGGACAGGGGAACAGACTCCGGGGAGCTGTTTTTT; CDR3: CSARVADRGTDSGELFF
J: TRBJ2-7; V: TRBV29-1; D: TRBD2; size: NA; DNA: TGCAGTGTTGTTGGTCTAGCGGGAGACCCCTATGGGCAGTACTTC; CDR3: CSVVGLAGDPYGQYF
J: TRBJ2-1; V: TRBV6-1; D: NA; size: NA; DNA: TGTGCCAGCAGTAAGATACGGGTTTCCTACAATGAACAGTCCTTC; CDR3: CASSKIRVSYNEQSF
J: TRBJ2-1; V: TRBV4-1; D: NA; size: once; DNA: TGCGCCATCAACCAAGCCGGGCGCAATGAGCAGTTCTTC; CDR3: CAINQAGRNEQFF
J: TRBJ2-1; V: TRBV29-1; D: NA; size: NA; DNA: TGCAGCGTCCTAGAACGTAACAATGAGCAGTTCTTC; CDR3: CSVLERNNEQFF
J: TRBJ2-1; V: TRBV20-1; D: TRBD2; size: NA; DNA: TGCTGTGCTAGTCCCAGGACTAGCGTGAGCGATGAGCAGTTCTTC; CDR3: CCASPRTSVSDEQFF
J: TRBJ2-2; V: TRBV24-1; D: TRBD2; size: NA; DNA: TGTGCCACCAGTGATTTGTCTAGCGGGAGAGGGACCGGGGAGCCGTTTTTT; CDR3: CATSDLSSGRGTGEPFF
J: TRBJ2-7; V: TRBV6-2/TRBV6-3; D: NA; size: NA; DNA: TGTGCCAGCAGTAAAACAGGCTCAAACTCCCACGAGCAGTACTTC; CDR3: CASSKTGSNSHEQYF
J: TRBJ1-1; V: TRBV19; D: NA; size: NA; DNA: TGTGCCAGTGAATACAGGGCGGGTTACACTGAAGCTTTCTTT; CDR3: CASEYRAGYTEAFF
J: TRBJ2-3; V: TRBV4-2; D: TRBD2; size: NA; DNA: TGTGCCAGCAGCCAAGAACTAGCGGGCGGATCCACAGATACCCAGTATTTT; CDR3: CASSQELAGGSTDTQYF
J: TRBJ2-6; V: TRBV10-3; D: TRBD1; size: NA; DNA: TGTGCCATCAGCAGGACAGGCTTCTCTGGGGCCAGCGGCCTGACTTTC; CDR3: CAISRTGFSGASGLTF
J: TRBJ2-7; V: TRBV6-5; D: NA; size: NA; DNA: TGTGCCAGTAGTTACCTGGGTCTCTACGAGCAGTACTTC; CDR3: CASSYLGLYEQYF
J: TRBJ2-4; V: TRBV20-1; D: NA; size: medium-sized; DNA: TGCAGTGCTAGAGTCCTAAGCGGCAGCATTCAGTACTTC; CDR3: CSARVLSGSIQYF
J: TRBJ2-7; V: TRBV7-9; D: NA; size: NA; DNA: TGTGCCAGCAGCTTGGGCCGGGACTACGAGCAGTACTTC; CDR3: CASSLGRDYEQYF
J: TRBJ2-7; V: TRBV20-1; D: NA; size: NA; DNA: TGCAGTGTCACCATAGCGAGAATCTCCTACGAGCAGTACTTC; CDR3: CSVTIARISYEQYF
J: TRBJ1-4; V: TRBV10-3; D: NA; size: NA; DNA: TGTGCCGTCAGTGAGTCGAAAGGGGCGAGTAATGAAAAATTGTTTTTT; CDR3: CAVSESKGASNEKLFF
J: TRBJ1-1; V: TRBV20-1; D: NA; size: NA; DNA: TGCAGTGCTTCACCTGCCGACTTGAACACTGAAGTTTCCTTT; CDR3: CSASPADLNTEVSF
J: TRBJ2-7; V: TRBV29-1; D: NA; size: NA; DNA: TGCAGCATGCGGCGGGATACCCCCTACGAGCAGTACTTC; CDR3: CSMRRDTPYEQYF
J: TRBJ1-5; V: TRBV4-1; D: NA; size: NA; DNA: TGCACCAGCAGCCAAGACCAGACAAACAATCAGCCCCAGCATTTT; CDR3: CTSSQDQTNNQPQHF
J: TRBJ2-7; V: TRBV28; D: NA; size: NA; DNA: TGTACCAGCCGTTCGTCCGGACAGTTATCCTACGTGCAGTACTTC; CDR3: CTSRSSGQLSYVQYF
J: TRBJ2-6; V: TRBV6-6; D: NA; size: NA; DNA: TGTGCCAGCTGTTACCCAGGCGGACCCCCTGGAGCCAACGTCCTGACTTTC; CDR3: CASCYPGGPPGANVLTF
J: TRBJ1-2; V: TRBV10-3; D: NA; size: NA; DNA: TGTGCCATCAGTGAGTCGGTCAGGAACCTTTATGGCTACACCTTC; CDR3: CAISESVRNLYGYTF
J: TRBJ2-2; V: TRBV6-1; D: TRBD1; size: NA; DNA: TGTGCCAGCGGTACCTCCGGGACAGGGCAAGGGGAGCTGTTTTTT; CDR3: CASGTSGTGQGELFF
J: TRBJ2-1; V: TRBV24-1; D: NA; size: NA; DNA: TGTGCCACCAGTAAGGCCAGCATCGGATCCTACAATGAGCAATTCTTC; CDR3: CATSKASIGSYNEQFF
J: TRBJ2-7; V: TRBV6-1; D: NA; size: NA; DNA: TGTGCCAGCAGCAACCCCGCGTCCGAGCAATACTTC; CDR3: CASSNPASEQYF
J: TRBJ2-7; V: TRBV6-6; D: NA; size: NA; DNA: TGTGCCAGCATTTACCGACTTTACGAGCTGTACTTC; CDR3: CASIYRLYELYF
J: TRBJ2-3; V: TRBV11-2; D: NA; size: NA; DNA: TGTGCCAGCAGCTTGGACCCGAGACTAGTGGGAGCAGATACGCAGTGTTTT; CDR3: CASSLDPRLVGADTQCF
J: TRBJ1-5; V: TRBV6-1; D: NA; size: NA; DNA: TGTGCCAGCTGTGAAACTTGGAGCAATCAGCCCCAGCAATTT; CDR3: CASCETWSNQPQQF
J: TRBJ2-3; V: TRBV4-2; D: NA; size: NA; DNA: TGTGCCAGCAGCCAAGGTTGGGCGGGGGCCACAGTTACGCAGTATTTT; CDR3: CASSQGWAGATVTQYF
J: TRBJ2-7; V: TRBV20-1; D: NA; size: NA; DNA: TGCAGTGCTAGATATCAGAGCTACGGGTACGAGCAATACTTC; CDR3: CSARYQSYGYEQYF
J: TRBJ2-1; V: TRBV7-2; D: NA; size: NA; DNA: TGTGCCAGCAGTTTACAGCGGAGCTACAATGAGCAGTTCTTC; CDR3: CASSLQRSYNEQFF
J: TRBJ2-4; V: TRBV10-2; D: TRBD1; size: NA; DNA: TGTGCCAGGATATACAGGGGTTTAGTAAACATTCAGTACTTC; CDR3: CARIYRGLVNIQYF
J: TRBJ2-1; V: TRBV5-4; D: TRBD1; size: NA; DNA: TGTGCCAGCAGCTTAGTCTGGTCAGGGGGCAATGAGCAGTTCTTC; CDR3: CASSLVWSGGNEQFF